The 24 T cell receptor beta chains below come from one sample, sequenced in a study of neoadjuvant anti-PD-1 for oral cavity cancer. Only in-frame clones appear in the TCRdb table, and some are missing; sequencing was by immunoSEQ multiplex PCR. Of approximately 7,000 clones in the sample, around 75% were seen once. The material was PBMCs, obtained before nivolumab (anti-PD-1) treatment. The receptor source for this set is a person aged 35-79 years with oral cavity squamous cell carcinoma.

By proportion, this clone is large. The chain is built from TRBV27 and TRBJ2-7, with a possible D match to TRBD1 (6 bases). Germline values: CDR1 MNHEY, CDR2 SMNVEV (reference sequence). V was clipped by 2 bases and J by 0 bases, with 14 bases between them. The CDR3 sequence is 16 residues long. CDR3 region: CASSLEPTGTSYEQYF. The CDR3 DNA sequence: TGTGCCAGCAGTTTAGAACCTACAGGGACCTCCTACGAGCAGTACTTC.

V and J are TRBV7-9 and TRBJ2-3; D ambiguous. The CDR3 extends over 15 amino acids. In germline, CDR1 is SEHNR, CDR2 FQNEAQ (reference sequence). The germline V and J ends were trimmed by 3 bases and 0 bases, with 10 bases remaining between them. The chain's CDR3 is CASSFAYSSTDTQYF. In nucleotides, the CDR3 is TGTGCCAGCAGCTTCGCTTACTCAAGCACAGATACGCAGTATTTT.

The chain carries TRBV7-3 and TRBJ1-2; D unclear. The germline V gene encodes CDR1 SGHTA and CDR2 FQGTGA. Trimming pared 5 bases from V and 0 bases from J, leaving 7 bases between. The CDR3 consists of 13 residues. CDR3 region: CASSPHSNYGYTF. CDR3 DNA: TGTGCCAGCAGCCCTCACTCTAACTATGGCTACACCTTC.

The chain's CDR3 is CASSLDPVGGGNSEAFF. The CDR3, as DNA: TGCGCCAGCAGCTTGGATCCGGTCGGCGGGGGTAACTCTGAAGCTTTCTTT. The J gene is TRBJ1-1, the V gene TRBV5-1; weak D call: TRBD1 (5 bases). V shed 0 bases and J shed 6 bases, with 21 bases lying between them. CDR1 is SGHRS, CDR2 YFSETQ, per germline. There are 17 residues in the CDR3.

The chain uses TRBV15 and TRBJ2-1; D not certain. V was pared by 5 bases and J by 8 bases, with 16 bases between. Germline-derived CDR1 and CDR2 are LNHNV and YYDKDF (reference sequence). CDR3 length: 14 amino acids. CDR3: CATSVRVRNDEQFF. In DNA, the CDR3 is TGTGCCACCAGCGTAAGGGTCCGCAATGATGAGCAGTTCTTC.

The chain links TRBV2 to TRBJ1-2, with TRBD1 matching over 9 bases. V lost 8 bases, J lost 0 bases, and 13 bases stayed unmatched. Germline lookup yields CDR1 SNHLY and CDR2 FYNNEI. The CDR3 runs 17 residues. CDR3 sequence reads: CASVFRDRVPSNYGYTF. DNA of the CDR3: TGTGCCAGCGTATTCCGGGACAGGGTCCCATCTAACTATGGCTACACCTTC. Drawing the rest from reference TRBV2 and TRBJ1-2, the complete variable domain is EPEVTQTPSHQVTQMGQEVILRCVPISNHLYFYWYRQILGQKVEFLVSFYNNEISEKSEIFDDQFSVERPDGSNFTLKIRSTKLEDSAMYFCASVFRDRVPSNYGYTFGSGTRLTVV.

V gene TRBV11-2 combines with J gene TRBJ1-3, with 7 bases aligning to TRBD1. V shed 4 bases and J 4 bases; nucleotides not matched to a gene: 7. Germline V lookup: CDR1 SGHAT, CDR2 FQNNGV. This CDR3 comprises 15 residues. CDR3 sequence: CASSYGRGDGNTIYF. The CDR3 DNA follows: TGTGCCAGCAGCTACGGCAGGGGGGACGGAAACACCATATATTTT.

This clone appeared a few times. The gene calls are TRBV6-5 and TRBJ2-4; 7 nucleotides line up with TRBD2. Losses at the gene ends were 5 bases for V and 0 bases for J; bases not matched to a gene: 1. Germline CDR1 reads MNHEY; CDR2 reads SVGAGI. CDR3 length equals 14 residues. The CDR3 sequence: CASSRGVAKNIQYF. The CDR3 nucleotides are TGTGCCAGCAGTCGGGGGGTAGCCAAAAACATTCAGTACTTC.

CDR3: CASSDRTQGRNTEAFF. CDR3 nucleotide sequence: TGTGCCAGCAGTGACCGGACGCAGGGGAGGAACACTGAAGCTTTCTTT. The chain uses TRBV6-4 and TRBJ1-1; D may be TRBD1 (6 bases). Between the trimmed V and J ends, which lost 2 bases and 1 base, there was a span of 14 bases. Germline V CDR1 and CDR2: MRHNA, SNTAGT. CDR3 size: 16 residues.

The chain couples TRBV5-4 to TRBJ2-3; no clear D. Germline V gene sequence: CDR1 SGHNT, CDR2 YYREEE (reference sequence). The CDR3 length is 13 residues. The V end was cut by 4 bases, the J end by 6 bases, with 12 bases between. The CDR3 coding sequence is TGTGCCAGCAGCGGCGCAACTCCGGATACGCAGTATTTT. The encoded protein is CASSGATPDTQYF.

J is TRBJ2-6 and V is TRBV6-4; D unresolved. The germline CDR1 and CDR2 sequences are MRHNA and SNTAGT. Trimming cost V 2 bases and J 2 bases, with 10 bases left between them. The CDR3 extends over 16 amino acids. CDR3 sequence reads: CASSDDIATGANVLTF. The CDR3 region has the DNA TGTGCCAGCAGTGACGACATTGCTACTGGGGCCAACGTCCTGACTTTC.

The chain employs TRBV10-3 and TRBJ2-7; a weak D match, TRBD1 (5 bases). The CDR3 is made up of 17 amino acids. Germline V gives CDR1 ENHRY, CDR2 SYGVKD. The V end lost 0 bases, the J end lost 7 bases, and 22 bases lay between the germline ends. In DNA, the CDR3 is TGTGCCATCAGTGAGTCAATCCCATCCAGGGTGTCTGCGGAGCAGTACTTC. This translates into CAISESIPSRVSAEQYF.

This clone was counted a few times. This sequence joins TRBV19 and TRBJ2-7; 8 bases agree with TRBD1. The CDR3 is made up of 16 amino acids. J was trimmed by 4 bases and V by 5 bases; bases with no gene match: 13. Germline values: CDR1 LNHDA, CDR2 SQIVND (reference sequence). The CDR3 DNA follows: TGTGCCAGTAGTGGAGCAGGGCACAGGGGGGCGTACGAGCAGTACTTC. Translating gives CASSGAGHRGAYEQYF.

This clone was seen a few times. The chain uses TRBV7-9 and TRBJ2-4; perhaps TRBD2 as D (5 bases). V was clipped by 2 bases and J by 0 bases, with 14 bases between them. CDR3 length equals 17 residues. Per germline, CDR1 SEHNR and CDR2 FQNEAQ (reference sequence). For the CDR3, the DNA is TGTGCCAGCAGCTTAAATCGGGGTCAGATAGCCAAAAACATTCAGTACTTC. Amino acids: CASSLNRGQIAKNIQYF. Supplemented by reference TRBV7-9 and TRBJ2-4, the full variable domain reads DTGVSQNPRHKITKRGQNVTFRCDPISEHNRLYWYRQTLGQGPEFLTYFQNEAQLEKSRLLSDRFSAERPKGSFSTLEIQRTEQGDSAMYLCASSLNRGQIAKNIQYFGAGTRLSVL.

The table lists this clone with a count of one. V usage is TRBV7-2 and J usage is TRBJ1-1; 7 nucleotides line up with TRBD1. This CDR3 is built from 15 residues. Trimming cost V 5 bases and J 0 bases; bases outside gene matches: 6. Looked up from germline, CDR1 is SGHTA and CDR2 is FQGNSA. CDR3 amino acids: CASSTGQYLNTEAFF. As DNA, the CDR3 is TGTGCCAGCAGCACGGGACAGTACTTGAACACTGAAGCTTTCTTT.

This sequence joins TRBV19 and TRBJ1-1, with a possible D match to TRBD1 (6 bases). The CDR3 runs to 16 residues. V was shortened by 1 base and J by 0 bases, with 12 bases between the two germline ends. CDR1 is LNHDA, CDR2 SQIVND, per germline (reference sequence). In DNA form, the CDR3 reads TGTGCCAGTAGTATAGCGGGGGCAGGGGTGAACACTGAAGCTTTCTTT. Protein: CASSIAGAGVNTEAFF.

The chain links TRBV2 to TRBJ1-3; unclear D gene. The CDR3 is 13 residues long. CDR1 SNHLY and CDR2 FYNNEI come from the germline V gene. Trimming removed 6 bases from V and 7 bases from J, with 13 bases in between. The CDR3 nucleotides read TGTGCCAGCAGGACCGACTGGATGAACACCATATATTTT. Translating gives CASRTDWMNTIYF.

The V and J genes are TRBV6-6 and TRBJ1-5, with TRBD1 matching 9 bases. The CDR3 contains 15 residues. V gave up 1 base and J gave up 3 bases; unmatched junction bases: 1. Germline loops: CDR1 MNHNY, CDR2 SVGAGI (reference sequence). The CDR3 is CASSYWDRANQPQHF. For the CDR3, the DNA is TGTGCCAGCAGTTACTGGGACAGGGCCAATCAGCCCCAGCATTTT.

V usage is TRBV6-1 and J usage is TRBJ1-4; no definite D call. The germline V and J ends were trimmed by 4 bases and 8 bases, with 26 bases remaining between them. The germline CDR1 and CDR2 sequences are MNHNS and SASEGT. There are 18 residues in the CDR3. The CDR3 DNA sequence: TGTGCCAGCAGTGCCGAAAAGGGCTGGACCCTGGCTGGGGAAAAACTGTTTTTT. Translation: CASSAEKGWTLAGEKLFF.

The rearrangement links TRBV6-5 to TRBJ2-1; 7 nucleotides align to TRBD1. V lost 8 bases to trimming and J lost 12 bases; unmatched junction nucleotides: 19. CDR1 is MNHEY, CDR2 SVGAGI, per germline. This CDR3 spans 15 amino acids. The chain's CDR3 is CASSIDRDIGYGQFF. CDR3 in DNA: TGTGCCAGCTCCATAGACAGGGATATAGGTTATGGGCAGTTCTTC.

J is TRBJ2-5 and V is TRBV19; D may be TRBD1 (5 bases). The CDR3 runs to 14 residues. V was trimmed by 9 bases and J by 1 base, leaving 15 bases between them. The germline V gene has CDR1 LNHDA and CDR2 SQIVND (reference sequence). CDR3 protein: CASKKGQGQETQYF. The CDR3, as DNA: TGTGCCAGCAAGAAGGGCCAGGGCCAAGAGACCCAGTACTTC.

The chain joins TRBV5-5 to TRBJ2-7; D gene uncertain. Germline V lookup: CDR1 SGHKS, CDR2 YYEKEE (reference sequence). V lost 0 bases, J lost 1 base, and 17 bases lay in between. The CDR3 sequence is 17 residues long. The CDR3 sequence: CASSLAWDTSGSYEQYF. DNA for the CDR3: TGTGCCAGCAGCTTGGCTTGGGATACCAGTGGGTCCTACGAGCAGTACTTC.

The rearrangement uses TRBV30 and TRBJ2-5; no definite D call. Germline assignment: CDR1 GTSNPN and CDR2 SVGIG (reference sequence). Trimming left V 3 bases short and J 5 bases short, with 13 bases between. The CDR3 is made up of 13 amino acids. The CDR3 DNA reads TGTGCCTGGAGGGCTCCCCCTGGGGAGACCCAGTACTTC. As protein: CAWRAPPGETQYF.

This clone was found a few times. V is TRBV5-4 and J is TRBJ1-6; TRBD1 agrees at 9 bases. The ends lost 4 bases at V and 11 bases at J; junction bases unmatched: 10. The CDR3 consists of 15 residues. Germline V gene sequence: CDR1 SGHNT, CDR2 YYREEE (reference sequence). The CDR3 DNA reads as TGTGCCAGCAGCCTTGGGGACAGGGAACACGCACCCCTCCACTTT. Amino acids: CASSLGDREHAPLHF.